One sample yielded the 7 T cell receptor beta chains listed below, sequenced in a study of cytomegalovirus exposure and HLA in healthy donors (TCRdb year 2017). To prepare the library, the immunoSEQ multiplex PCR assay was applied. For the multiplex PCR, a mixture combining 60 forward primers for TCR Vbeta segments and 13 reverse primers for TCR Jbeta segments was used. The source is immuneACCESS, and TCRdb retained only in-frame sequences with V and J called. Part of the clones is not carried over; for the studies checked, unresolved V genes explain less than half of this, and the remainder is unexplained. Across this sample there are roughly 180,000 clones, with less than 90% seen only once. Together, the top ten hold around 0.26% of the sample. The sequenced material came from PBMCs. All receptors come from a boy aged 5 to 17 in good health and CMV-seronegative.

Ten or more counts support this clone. CDR3 protein: CASSSGGATGELFF. The CDR3 nucleotides read TGTGCCAGCAGTAGCGGGGGGGCCACCGGGGAGCTGTTTTTT. This sequence joins TRBV6-4 and TRBJ2-2; 10 nucleotides line up with TRBD2. V lost 5 bases, J lost 4 bases, and 1 base stayed unmatched. The CDR3 has 14 residues. Per the germline V gene, CDR1 is MRHNA and CDR2 is SNTAGT.

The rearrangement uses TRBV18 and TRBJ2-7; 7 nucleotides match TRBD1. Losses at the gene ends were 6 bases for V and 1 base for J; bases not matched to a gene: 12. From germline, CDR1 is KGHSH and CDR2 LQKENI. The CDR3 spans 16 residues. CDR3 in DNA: TGTGCCAGCTCCCCTCCCCGGGACAGACCATCCTACGAGCAGTACTTC. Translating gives CASSPPRDRPSYEQYF.

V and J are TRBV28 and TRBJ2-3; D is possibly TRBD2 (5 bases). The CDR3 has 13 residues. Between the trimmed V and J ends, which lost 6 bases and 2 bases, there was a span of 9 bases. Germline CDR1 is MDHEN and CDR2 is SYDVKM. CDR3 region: CASREDVTDTQYF. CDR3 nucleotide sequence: TGTGCCAGCAGGGAGGACGTCACAGATACGCAGTATTTT.

In nucleotides, the CDR3 is TGTGCCAGCAGCTCGATACGTGGGACATCCCAAGAGACCCAGTACTTC. Its translation: CASSSIRGTSQETQYF. The V call is TRBV11-2, the J call TRBJ2-5; a possible D gene is TRBD1 (6 bases). The CDR3 has 16 amino acids. The V gene's germline CDR1 is SGHAT and CDR2 FQNNGV. V shed 4 bases and J shed 1 base, with 16 bases lying between them.

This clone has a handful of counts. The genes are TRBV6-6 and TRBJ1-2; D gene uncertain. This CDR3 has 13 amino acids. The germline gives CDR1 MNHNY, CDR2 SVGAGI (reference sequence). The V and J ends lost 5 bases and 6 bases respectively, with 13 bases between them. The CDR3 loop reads CASSNGLLDGYTF. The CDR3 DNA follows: TGTGCCAGCAGTAATGGACTTTTGGATGGCTACACCTTC.

CDR3 bases: TGTGCCACCGGGGGGGCGGGAGATATTCTTGAGCAGTTCTTC. Translating gives CATGGAGDILEQFF. The chain carries TRBV6-1 and TRBJ2-1; 8 bases line up with TRBD2. CDR1 is MNHNS and CDR2 is SASEGT in the germline V gene. V lost 10 bases, J lost 9 bases, and 14 bases stayed unmatched. The CDR3 covers 14 residues.

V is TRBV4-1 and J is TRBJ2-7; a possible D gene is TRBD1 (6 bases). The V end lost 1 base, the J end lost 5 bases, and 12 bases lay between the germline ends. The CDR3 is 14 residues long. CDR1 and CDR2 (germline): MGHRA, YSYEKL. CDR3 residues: CASSQGTVIHEQYF. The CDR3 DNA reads TGCGCCAGCAGCCAAGGGACAGTGATCCACGAGCAGTACTTC.